Below are 2 T cell receptor beta chains sequenced from a single sample in a study of blood T cell repertoires in COVID-19. Data came from immunoSEQ multiplex PCR; TCRdb stores just in-frame clones and leaves some out. The repertoire holds roughly 220,000 clones, 70% to 85% seen once, with approximately 1.4% in the top ten. The specimen sequenced was PBMCs or T cells enriched from blood (not recorded which). The source of these receptors is a woman aged 40 to 49 with acute COVID-19.

The chain carries TRBV3-1 (or the pseudogene TRBV3-2) and TRBJ2-3; 12 bases map to TRBD2. The CDR3 covers 17 residues. With V trimmed by 1 base and J by 2 bases, 4 bases remained unmatched. Germline lookup yields CDR1 LGHDT and CDR2 YNNKEL (reference sequence). CDR3 loop: CASSQGRLAGATDTQYF. CDR3 coding DNA: TGTGCCAGCAGCCAAGGTCGACTAGCGGGGGCCACAGATACGCAGTATTTT.

The genes are TRBV19 and TRBJ1-5; D is undetermined. Germline CDR1 reads LNHDA; CDR2 reads SQIVND (reference sequence). The V and J ends lost 3 bases and 1 base respectively, with 10 bases between them. The CDR3 runs to 15 residues. This CDR3 is CASSINWQSNQPQHF. CDR3 DNA: TGTGCCAGTAGTATCAATTGGCAGAGCAATCAGCCCCAGCATTTT.